Sequencing of this T cell receptor (beta chain) was carried out in a study of human T cells and chemical hapten exposure. Across the study: TCR yields per sample varied, mainly owing to small pooled library volume differences.

Noted time point: patch test 1, 2 weeks after DPC sensitization. Treatment here: therapeutic diphenylcyclopropenone sensitization with weekly scalp DPC. Authors' data handling: The median was roughly 100,000 TCRs per sample, ranging roughly 20,000 to 750,000. From the RACE reads, TCRdb called clonotypes with MiXCR, one entry per CDR3 protein. The V and J calls reflect TCRdb's pipeline rather than the authors' work. The data hold roughly 70,000 distinct CDR3 sequences, with 25% to 40% observed a single time. Germline assignment: CDR1 SGHRS and CDR2 YFSETQ. This CDR3 is 14 amino acids long. V lost 0 bases and J lost 0, with 5 bases in between.

This sample comprised whole blood, obtained in connection with sensitization to the hapten diphenylcyclopropenone (DPC). This receptor was obtained from a man aged 40-50 years with alopecia areata. Some clones in this sample may be carry-over from other donors' samples. The rearrangement uses TRBV5-1 and TRBJ2-3; no definite D call. The CDR3 is CASSLEQSTDTQYF. CDR3 nucleotide sequence: TGCGCCAGCAGCTTGGAGCAGAGCACAGATACGCAGTATTTT.